The 11 T cell receptor beta chains given below trace back to one sample, sequenced in a study of blood T cell repertoires in COVID-19. The repertoire was sequenced with immunoSEQ multiplex PCR; TCRdb's copy has only in-frame clones and lacks some. The repertoire holds about 210,000 clones, with 70% to 90% as singletons. Sequenced: peripheral blood. All receptors derive from a woman aged 40 to 50 with acute or convalescent COVID-19.

This chain links TRBV29-1 with TRBJ2-1; D remains ambiguous. CDR3 length: 14 residues. V was trimmed by 8 bases and J by 5 bases, leaving 19 bases between them. Germline CDR1 reads SQVTM; CDR2 reads ANQGSEA. The DNA for the CDR3 is TGCAGCATGGGCTTTCCCCCTGGAAACAATGAGCAGTTCTTC. Translated: CSMGFPPGNNEQFF.

The rearrangement uses TRBV3-1 (or the pseudogene TRBV3-2) and TRBJ1-1; D unclear. This CDR3 has 12 amino acids. Germline V CDR1 and CDR2: LGHDT, YNNKEL (reference sequence). With 2 bases removed from V and 5 bases from J, the gap between germline ends came to 6 bases. CDR3 coding DNA: TGTGCCAGCAGCCAATCGGGGACTGAAGCTTTCTTT. Its translation is CASSQSGTEAFF.

To note about this clone: The sample has other DNA sequences that encode this CDR3 too. V gene TRBV3-1 (or the pseudogene TRBV3-2) combines with J gene TRBJ1-2; D is uncertain. V dropped 0 bases and J dropped 8 bases, with 4 bases sitting between them. The CDR3 totals 11 residues. Per germline, CDR1 LGHDT and CDR2 YNNKEL (reference sequence). The CDR3 is CASSQDRGYTF. CDR3 in DNA: TGTGCCAGCAGCCAAGATCGGGGCTACACCTTC.

This sequence joins TRBV7-8 and TRBJ2-2; D possibly corresponds to TRBD2 (6 bases). CDR1 is SGHVS and CDR2 is FQNEAQ in the germline V gene. Trimming took 2 bases from V and 5 from J, leaving 9 bases between them. The CDR3 sequence is 14 residues long. The CDR3 DNA reads as TGTGCCAGCAGCTTATATGGGGGGACCGGGGAGCTGTTTTTT. Translated: CASSLYGGTGELFF.

The rearrangement joins TRBV29-1 to TRBJ1-2; possibly TRBD1 for D (6 bases). Germline CDR1 SQVTM, CDR2 ANQGSEA. Trimming removed 1 base at V and 4 bases at J, with 16 bases between. This CDR3 comprises 15 residues. The CDR3 nucleotides read TGCAGCGTTGAAGTCCCAGGGGAAACGCTCTATGGCTACACCTTC. This translates into CSVEVPGETLYGYTF.

The rearrangement links TRBV9 to TRBJ2-1; D perhaps matches TRBD1 (6 bases). The CDR3 runs to 14 residues. Germline values: CDR1 SGDLS, CDR2 YYNGEE. V was trimmed by 4 bases and J by 6 bases, leaving 14 bases between them. CDR3 sequence: CASSLTGLGNEQFF. Here the CDR3 DNA reads TGTGCCAGCAGCCTTACAGGGCTTGGCAATGAGCAGTTCTTC.

The gene calls are TRBV5-6 and TRBJ1-1; 7 nucleotides line up with TRBD1. With V trimmed by 3 bases and J by 1 base, 9 bases remained unmatched. This CDR3 comprises 16 residues. CDR1 and CDR2 (germline): SGHDT, YYEEEE. The CDR3 is CASSWTGSTSNTEAFF. The CDR3 DNA reads as TGTGCCAGCAGCTGGACAGGATCCACTTCGAACACTGAAGCTTTCTTT.

The genes are TRBV6-1 and TRBJ1-6, with 9 bases matching TRBD1. V shed 1 base, J shed 9 bases, and the junction held 1 base outside the gene matches. The CDR3 spans 14 residues. CDR1 is MNHNS and CDR2 is SASEGT in the germline V gene. The CDR3 is CASSEGTGVSPLHF. CDR3 in DNA: TGTGCCAGCAGTGAAGGGACAGGGGTTTCACCCCTCCACTTT.

The chain uses TRBV10-1 and TRBJ1-2, with 11 bases aligning to TRBD1. The CDR3 is made up of 14 amino acids. V trimming: 6 bases; J trimming: 6 bases; junction bases outside the gene matches: 6. The germline V gene has CDR1 WNHNN and CDR2 SYGVQD (reference sequence). The CDR3 loop reads CASSPGTGGHGYTF. The CDR3 nucleotides are TGCGCCAGCAGCCCCGGGACAGGGGGACATGGCTACACCTTC.

V usage is TRBV7-8 and J usage is TRBJ2-2; D not resolved. Trimming removed 1 base at V and 6 bases at J, with 9 bases between. Germline CDR1 SGHVS, CDR2 FQNEAQ. The CDR3 has 14 residues. CDR3 DNA sequence: TGTGCCAGCAGCTTAGATCACAACCCCGGGGAGCTGTTTTTT. This translates into CASSLDHNPGELFF.

The CDR3 region is CASSLEAGAFF. The CDR3, as DNA: TGTGCCAGCAGTTTAGAGGCGGGGGCTTTCTTT. J is TRBJ1-1 and V is TRBV6-6, with D unclear. The CDR3 sequence is 11 residues long. V gave up 4 bases and J gave up 11 bases, with 11 bases separating them. CDR1 and CDR2 from the germline V gene are MNHNY and SVGAGI (reference sequence).